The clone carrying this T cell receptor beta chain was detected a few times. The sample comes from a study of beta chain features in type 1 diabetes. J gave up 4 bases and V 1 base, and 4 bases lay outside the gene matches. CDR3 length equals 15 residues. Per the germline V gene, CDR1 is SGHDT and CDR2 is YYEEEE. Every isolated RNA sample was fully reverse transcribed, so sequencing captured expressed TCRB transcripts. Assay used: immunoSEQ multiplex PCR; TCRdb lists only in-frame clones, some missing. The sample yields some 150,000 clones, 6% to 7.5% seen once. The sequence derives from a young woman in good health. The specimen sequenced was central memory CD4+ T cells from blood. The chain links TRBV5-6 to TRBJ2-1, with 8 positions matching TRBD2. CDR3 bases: TGTGCCAGCAGCTTGTTGGCGGGAGGATACAATGAGCAGTTCTTC. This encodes CASSLLAGGYNEQFF. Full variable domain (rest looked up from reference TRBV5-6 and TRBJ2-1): DAGVTQSPTHLIKTRGQQVTLRCSPKSGHDTVSWYQQALGQGPQFIFQYYEEEERQRGNFPDRFSGHQFPNYSSELNVNALLLGDSALYLCASSLLAGGYNEQFFGPGTRLTVL.